Shown below are 4 T cell receptor beta chains from a single sample sequenced in a study of beta chain features in type 1 diabetes. Expressed TCRB transcripts were sequenced, since all the RNA that had been isolated was reverse transcribed. Data came from immunoSEQ multiplex PCR; TCRdb stores just in-frame clones and leaves some out. The sample has 300,000 to 450,000 clones; roughly 9.8% are singletons. Their antigen targets remain unknown. Study results and limitations: Among patients with Type 1 diabetes, TCRB CDR3s were moderately but significantly shorter in every one of the four CD4+ subsets.

The sample taken for sequencing was central memory CD4+ T cells from blood. These TCRs come from a man aged 25-40 years with type 1 diabetes.

This clone was observed at least ten times. The chain links TRBV7-2 to TRBJ1-2, with no clear D. The germline V and J ends were trimmed by 2 bases and 1 base, with 8 bases remaining between them. Germline V gene data show CDR1 as SGHTA and CDR2 as FQGNSA. CDR3 length equals 14 residues. The CDR3 sequence: CASSLQINNYGYTF. Here the CDR3 DNA reads TGTGCCAGCAGCTTACAGATAAATAACTATGGCTACACCTTC.

The chain couples TRBV9 to TRBJ2-1; 8 positions match TRBD2. In germline, CDR1 is SGDLS, CDR2 YYNGEE. The CDR3 totals 16 residues. Trimming removed 3 bases from V and 3 bases from J; junction bases left unmatched: 8. The CDR3 DNA is TGTGCCAGCAGCGGCGGGGGGACATTCAGCTACAATGAGCAGTTCTTC. Translated, it gives CASSGGGTFSYNEQFF.

In this sample, this clone turned up a few times. The rearrangement links TRBV2 to TRBJ1-5; no firm D call. V gave up 1 base and J gave up 0 bases, with 7 bases separating them. The CDR3 length is 15 residues. Per germline, CDR1 SNHLY and CDR2 FYNNEI. The CDR3 loop is CASSEGRYSNQPQHF. The CDR3 DNA follows: TGTGCCAGCAGTGAAGGCCGTTATAGCAATCAGCCCCAGCATTTT.

This clone was seen more than once but under ten times. J is TRBJ2-7 and V is TRBV7-2; D could derive from TRBD1 or TRBD2 (6 bases each). The CDR3 has 15 residues. V was trimmed by 5 bases and J by 1 base, leaving 15 bases between them. Germline lookup yields CDR1 SGHTA and CDR2 FQGNSA. CDR3 residues: CASSPSGGRSYEQYF. The CDR3 DNA reads as TGTGCCAGCAGCCCGTCCGGGGGCAGGTCCTACGAGCAGTACTTC.